Each of the 11 T cell receptor beta chains below was sequenced from the same sample in a study of tumor-infiltrating lymphocytes in localized non-small cell lung cancer. Using immunoSEQ multiplex PCR, the repertoire was profiled, and TCRdb retains in-frame clones only, with some absent. The data hold some 15,000 clones, with more than 40% observed a single time. Sequencing was done on a sample of lung tumor tissue. These receptors were obtained from a human donor with non-small cell lung cancer.

By proportion, this clone is medium-sized. The rearrangement joins TRBV7-9 to TRBJ1-3; perhaps TRBD1 as D (5 bases). With 2 bases removed from V and 1 base from J, the gap between germline ends came to 12 bases. CDR1 SEHNR and CDR2 FQNEAQ come from the germline V gene (reference sequence). This CDR3 is 16 amino acids long. The CDR3 sequence is CASSLSHGASGNTIYF. In DNA form, the CDR3 reads TGTGCCAGCAGCTTAAGTCATGGGGCATCTGGAAACACCATATATTTT.

This clone was seen more than once but under ten times. V gene TRBV7-2 combines with J gene TRBJ1-5; 10 bases fit TRBD1. This CDR3 has 15 residues. Germline V gene lookup returns CDR1 SGHTA and CDR2 FQGNSA. Germline trimming cut 1 base from V and 5 bases from J; bases unmatched to any gene: 2. The CDR3: CASSLVGTGDQPQHF. The CDR3 region has the DNA TGTGCCAGCAGCTTAGTAGGGACAGGGGATCAGCCCCAGCATTTT.

The chain links TRBV6-6 to TRBJ1-5; D is perhaps TRBD1 (5 bases). CDR1 is MNHNY and CDR2 is SVGAGI in the germline V gene (reference sequence). Trimming took 0 bases from V and 5 from J, leaving 14 bases between them. This CDR3 has 16 residues. DNA of the CDR3: TGTGCCAGCAGTTACTCCACAGGTCGATTTCATCAGCCCCAGCATTTT. This encodes CASSYSTGRFHQPQHF.

This chain connects TRBV5-1 to TRBJ1-5, with D perhaps matching TRBD1 (6 bases). The CDR3 extends over 14 amino acids. The germline CDR1 and CDR2 sequences are SGHRS and YFSETQ. Trimming cost V 0 bases and J 8 bases, with 12 bases left between them. The CDR3: CASSLGDKAEPQHF. The CDR3 DNA follows: TGCGCCAGCAGCTTGGGGGACAAGGCTGAGCCCCAGCATTTT.

The J gene is TRBJ1-6, the V gene TRBV7-8, with D possibly being TRBD1 (5 bases). This CDR3 spans 14 amino acids. The ends were cut back, 1 base at V and 7 bases at J, with 8 bases in the middle. Germline CDR1 reads SGHVS; CDR2 reads FQNEAQ. CDR3 bases: TGTGCCAGCAGCTTAGGACAGAGGAATTCACCCCTCCACTTT. Its protein product is CASSLGQRNSPLHF.

The V call is TRBV6-1, the J call TRBJ2-7; D is unresolved. Germline V gives CDR1 MNHNS, CDR2 SASEGT. The V end lost 7 bases, the J end lost 7 bases, and 20 bases lay between the germline ends. This CDR3 is 14 amino acids long. CDR3 nucleotides: TGTGCCAGCAACCCTACTTGGGCTCTGGGAGAGCAGTACTTC. The encoded protein is CASNPTWALGEQYF.

In DNA, the CDR3 is TGTGCCAGCTGCCGATTGGACGCTTGCTATGGCTACACCTTC. It codes for CASCRLDACYGYTF. The rearrangement uses TRBV6-6 and TRBJ1-2, with unresolved D. Germline V gene data show CDR1 as MNHNY and CDR2 as SVGAGI (reference sequence). V was shortened by 8 bases and J by 4 bases, with 17 bases between the two germline ends. CDR3 size: 14 residues.

This chain uses TRBV18 with TRBJ2-3; no clear D. Germline CDR1 reads KGHSH; CDR2 reads LQKENI. CDR3 length: 15 residues. Trimming took off 3 bases at V and 0 bases at J, with 10 bases between the two ends. CDR3 bases: TGTGCCAGCTCACCGGCCAGGCAGAGCACAGATACGCAGTATTTT. As protein: CASSPARQSTDTQYF.

The chain is built from TRBV29-1 and TRBJ2-7; 8 bases are shared with TRBD1. CDR1 SQVTM and CDR2 ANQGSEA come from the germline V gene. CDR3 length: 13 residues. The junction had 8 bases not matched to a gene; V was cut back by 6 bases and J by 4 bases. The CDR3 nucleotides are TGCAGCGTCCCGGGACAGGCTCGTTACGAGCAGTACTTC. It is translated as CSVPGQARYEQYF.

The gene calls are TRBV5-6 and TRBJ2-2, with TRBD2 identical over 9 bases. The CDR3 runs 16 residues. J lost 2 bases, V lost 4 bases, and 6 bases had no gene match. CDR1 and CDR2 from the germline V gene are SGHDT and YYEEEE. DNA of the CDR3: TGTGCCAGCAGCCTCTGGGGGACTAGCAACACCGGGGAGCTGTTTTTT. Its protein product is CASSLWGTSNTGELFF.

CDR3 residues: CASSLGGTDYYEQYF. The CDR3 DNA sequence: TGTGCCAGCAGCTTAGGTGGGACAGATTACTACGAGCAGTACTTC. The genes are TRBV7-2 and TRBJ2-7; 7 bases align to TRBD1. Germline V gives CDR1 SGHTA, CDR2 FQGNSA. The CDR3 runs 15 residues. The ends lost 1 base at V and 3 bases at J; junction bases unmatched: 6.